The source of this TCR beta chain is a study of regulatory T cells in long-lasting Graves disease. General study results and limits: Patients with persistent disease showed a bias toward TRBV28, TRBJ1-2 and TRBJ2-5.

Indicated time point: persistent/refractory GD, antithyroid drugs over 5 years with positive TRAb. RNA isolated from PBMCs was used to make the TCR library. TCR beta libraries were built with iRepertoire HTBI primers and Arm-PCR of CDR3 regions. TCRdb re-derived calls from the multiplex PCR reads in MiXCR, one entry per CDR3 protein. The data hold about 340,000 distinct CDR3 sequences, with less than 20% observed a single time. V was pared by 6 bases and J by 0 bases, with 9 bases between. This CDR3 spans 13 amino acids. Germline V gives CDR1 DFQATT, CDR2 SNEGSKA (reference sequence). The sample holds a few counts of this clonotype. What it recognizes is unknown.

The sequenced sample was peripheral blood mononuclear cells (PBMCs), obtained when the disease was refractory, from a patient treated with antithyroid drugs. The chain has TRBV20-1 and TRBJ1-3; TRBD1 is a possible D gene (5 bases). The TCR sequence derives from a female donor with Graves disease. CDR3 DNA sequence: TGCAGTGCGAGGGGCTTCTCTGGAAACACCATATATTTT. This codes for CSARGFSGNTIYF.